The clone carrying this T cell receptor beta chain was detected only a few times. Original handling: Estimation of nucleated cell counts was performed using reference gene primer amplification. This table comes from immunoSEQ multiplex PCR, and its TCRdb copy is limited to in-frame clones, with some not included. From that table come the V and J calls and clone size; the DNA was used to work out D and trimming. The table includes around 20,000 clones, 82% detected once. Per germline, CDR1 SGDLS and CDR2 YYNGEE. This CDR3 is built from 15 residues. The trim removed 3 bases at V and 0 bases at J, leaving 1 base unmatched. The data stem from a study of blood T cell repertoires in COVID-19. Study background: Donors in the United States, Italy and Spain gave samples during acute or convalescent COVID-19. T cells, B-cell-depleted T cells, or PBMCs provided the cDNA or gDNA that served as material.

The sequencing input was peripheral blood. V usage is TRBV9 and J usage is TRBJ2-1; 9 bases align to TRBD2. This sequence was found in a human donor in a cohort sampled during active COVID-19. The CDR3 here is CASSDSGSSYNEQFF. CDR3 bases: TGTGCCAGCAGCGATAGCGGGAGCTCCTACAATGAGCAGTTCTTC.